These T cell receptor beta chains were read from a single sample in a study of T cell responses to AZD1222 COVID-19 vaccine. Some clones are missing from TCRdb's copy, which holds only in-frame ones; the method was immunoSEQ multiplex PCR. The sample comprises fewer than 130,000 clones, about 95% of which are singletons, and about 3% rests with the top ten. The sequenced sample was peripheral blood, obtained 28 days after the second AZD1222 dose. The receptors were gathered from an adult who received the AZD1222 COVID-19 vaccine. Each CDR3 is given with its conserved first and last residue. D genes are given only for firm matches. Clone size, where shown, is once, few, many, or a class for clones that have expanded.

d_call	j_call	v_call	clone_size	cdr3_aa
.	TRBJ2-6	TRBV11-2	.	CASSFTGRSNGNVLTF
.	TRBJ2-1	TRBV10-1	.	CASSRRGLAHVYNEQFF
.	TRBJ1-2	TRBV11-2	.	CASSLGPLTDGYTF
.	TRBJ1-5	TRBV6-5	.	CASSYNRAEPQHF
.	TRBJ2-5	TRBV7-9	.	CASSVSGPYQETQYF
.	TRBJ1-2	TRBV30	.	CAWNSGGRAYGYTF
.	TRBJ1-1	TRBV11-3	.	CASSKGPEAFF
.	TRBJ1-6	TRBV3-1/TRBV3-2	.	CASSRSISSPLHF
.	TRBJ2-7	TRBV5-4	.	CASSFYYEQYF
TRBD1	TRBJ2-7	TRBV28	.	CASRTNRRTGQAYEQYF
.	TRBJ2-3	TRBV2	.	CASSETIAARATDTQYF
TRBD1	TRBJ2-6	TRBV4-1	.	CASSQVPGGAWSGANVLTF
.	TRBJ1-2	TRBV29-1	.	CSVGWVNRIYGYTF
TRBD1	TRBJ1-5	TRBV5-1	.	CASSLGQGGQPQHF
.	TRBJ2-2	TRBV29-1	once	CSVVSVNTGELFF
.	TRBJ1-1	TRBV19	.	CASSISGYTEAFF
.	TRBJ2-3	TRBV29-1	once	CSVAEGDTQYF